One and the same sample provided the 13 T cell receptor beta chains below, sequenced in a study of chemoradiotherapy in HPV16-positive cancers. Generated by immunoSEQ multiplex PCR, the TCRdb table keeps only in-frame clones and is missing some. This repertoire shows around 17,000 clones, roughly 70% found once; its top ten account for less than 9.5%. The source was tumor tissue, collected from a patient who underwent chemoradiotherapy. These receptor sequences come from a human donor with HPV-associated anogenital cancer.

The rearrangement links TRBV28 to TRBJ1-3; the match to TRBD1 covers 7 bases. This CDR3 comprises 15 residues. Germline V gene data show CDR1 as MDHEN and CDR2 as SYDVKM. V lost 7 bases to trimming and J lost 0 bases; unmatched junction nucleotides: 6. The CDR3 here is CASTLQGISGNTIYF. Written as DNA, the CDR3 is TGTGCCAGCACCCTACAGGGGATCTCTGGAAACACCATATATTTT.

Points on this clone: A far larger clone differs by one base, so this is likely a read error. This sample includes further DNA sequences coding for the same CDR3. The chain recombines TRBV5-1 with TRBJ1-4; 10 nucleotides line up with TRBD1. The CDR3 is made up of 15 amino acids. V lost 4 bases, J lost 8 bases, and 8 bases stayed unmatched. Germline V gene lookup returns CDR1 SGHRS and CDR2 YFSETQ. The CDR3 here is CASSSRDRGGEKLFF. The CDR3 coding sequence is TGCGCCAGCAGCAGTCGGGACAGGGGAGGAGAAAAACTGTTTTTT.

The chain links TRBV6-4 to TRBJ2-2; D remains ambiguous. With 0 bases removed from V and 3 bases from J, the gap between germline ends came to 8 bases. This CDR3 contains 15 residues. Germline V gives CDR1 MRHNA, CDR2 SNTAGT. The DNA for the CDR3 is TGTGCCAGCAGTGACTCGGAGAGAGACACCGGGGAGCTGTTTTTT. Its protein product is CASSDSERDTGELFF.

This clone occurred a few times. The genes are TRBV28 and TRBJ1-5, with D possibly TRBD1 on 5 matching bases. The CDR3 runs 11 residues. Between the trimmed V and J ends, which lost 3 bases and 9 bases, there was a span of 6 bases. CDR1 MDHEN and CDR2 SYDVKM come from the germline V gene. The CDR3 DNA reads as TGTGCCAGCAGTTTCGGGGGGCCCCAGCATTTT. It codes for CASSFGGPQHF.

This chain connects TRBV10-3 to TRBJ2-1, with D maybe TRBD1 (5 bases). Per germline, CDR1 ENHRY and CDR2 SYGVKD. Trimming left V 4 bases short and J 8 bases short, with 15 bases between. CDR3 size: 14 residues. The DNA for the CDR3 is TGTGCCATCAGTGTGTCAGGGCCAGGCGATGAGCAGTTCTTC. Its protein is CAISVSGPGDEQFF.

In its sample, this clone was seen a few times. The CDR3 nucleotides are TGTGCCAGCAGTAGGGGACAGAGGAATTCACCCCTCCACTTT. This sequence encodes CASSRGQRNSPLHF. The chain employs TRBV6-5 and TRBJ1-6; 7 nucleotides line up with TRBD1. The V gene end was trimmed by 5 bases and the J gene end by 7 bases; junction bases not matched to a gene: 5. The CDR3 has 14 residues. CDR1 MNHEY and CDR2 SVGAGI come from the germline V gene.

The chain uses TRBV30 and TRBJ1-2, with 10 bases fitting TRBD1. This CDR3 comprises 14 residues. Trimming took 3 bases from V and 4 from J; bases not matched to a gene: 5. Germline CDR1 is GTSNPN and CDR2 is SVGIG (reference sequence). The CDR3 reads CAWRRQGASYGYTF. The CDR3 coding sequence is TGTGCCTGGAGGCGACAGGGGGCGTCCTATGGCTACACCTTC.

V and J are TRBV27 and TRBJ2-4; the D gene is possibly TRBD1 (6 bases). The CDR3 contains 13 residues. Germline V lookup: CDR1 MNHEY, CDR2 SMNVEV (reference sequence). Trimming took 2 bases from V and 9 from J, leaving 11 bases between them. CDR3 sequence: CASSLTDSSIQYF. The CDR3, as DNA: TGTGCCAGCAGTTTAACGGACAGCTCCATTCAGTACTTC.

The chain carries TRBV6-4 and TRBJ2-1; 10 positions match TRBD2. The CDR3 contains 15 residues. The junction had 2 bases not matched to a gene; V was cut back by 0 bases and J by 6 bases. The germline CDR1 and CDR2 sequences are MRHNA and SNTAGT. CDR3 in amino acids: CASSDSTSGVNEQFF. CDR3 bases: TGTGCCAGCAGTGACTCTACTAGCGGGGTCAATGAGCAGTTCTTC.

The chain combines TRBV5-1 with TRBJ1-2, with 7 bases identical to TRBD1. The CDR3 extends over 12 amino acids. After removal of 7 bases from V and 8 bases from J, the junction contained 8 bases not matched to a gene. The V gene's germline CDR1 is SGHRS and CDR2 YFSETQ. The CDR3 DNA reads TGCGCCAGCGTTTCGGAGGGGGCCGGCTACACCTTC. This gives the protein CASVSEGAGYTF.

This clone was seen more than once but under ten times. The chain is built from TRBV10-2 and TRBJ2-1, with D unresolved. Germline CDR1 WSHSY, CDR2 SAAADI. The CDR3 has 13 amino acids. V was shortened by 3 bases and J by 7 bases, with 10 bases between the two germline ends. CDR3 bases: TGCGCCAGCAGTGATGACCGAAGGAATGAGCAGTTCTTC. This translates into CASSDDRRNEQFF.

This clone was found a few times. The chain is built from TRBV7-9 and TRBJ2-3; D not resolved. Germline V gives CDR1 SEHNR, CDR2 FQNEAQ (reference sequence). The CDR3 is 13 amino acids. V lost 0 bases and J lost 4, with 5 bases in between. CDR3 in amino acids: CASSLALPDTQYF. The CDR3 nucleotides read TGTGCCAGCAGCTTAGCCCTCCCAGATACGCAGTATTTT. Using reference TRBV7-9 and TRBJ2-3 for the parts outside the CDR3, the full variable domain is DTGVSQNPRHKITKRGQNVTFRCDPISEHNRLYWYRQTLGQGPEFLTYFQNEAQLEKSRLLSDRFSAERPKGSFSTLEIQRTEQGDSAMYLCASSLALPDTQYFGPGTRLTVL.

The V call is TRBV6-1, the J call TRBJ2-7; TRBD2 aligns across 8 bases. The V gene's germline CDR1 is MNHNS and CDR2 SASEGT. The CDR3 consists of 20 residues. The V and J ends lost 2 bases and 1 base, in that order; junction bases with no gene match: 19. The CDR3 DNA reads TGTGCCAGCAGTGAATATCAGGGCCTTCTAGCGGGCGCGGTATCCTACGAGCAGTACTTC. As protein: CASSEYQGLLAGAVSYEQYF.